This T cell receptor beta chain was retrieved from a study of regulatory T cells in long-lasting Graves disease. On the study more broadly: Patients newly diagnosed with Graves' had been on antithyroid drugs for under 3 months.

Arm-PCR of CDR3 regions and iRepertoire HTBI primers were used to build TCR beta libraries. From the multiplex PCR reads, TCRdb called clonotypes with MiXCR, one entry per CDR3 protein. The table shows over 200,000 distinct CDR3 sequences, with 15% to 20% occurring only once. The CDR3 is made up of 13 amino acids. Germline-derived CDR1 and CDR2 are DFQATT and SNEGSKA (reference sequence). V gave up 0 bases and J gave up 3 bases, with 9 bases separating them. Time point in this sample: newly diagnosed GD, antithyroid drugs for less than 3 months. The TCR library was made from RNA that had been extracted from PBMCs in TRIzol. Patients met American Thyroid Association criteria for Graves' disease. This clonotype showed up many times. These sequences were also reported in another study, on T cells in Graves' hyperthyroidism and ophthalmopathy. This second study notes: Any patient presenting with uncontrolled infection, other autoimmune disease, pregnancy or lactation was left out. Among clonotypes expanded in thyroid above 0.001, most were also found in blood.

The chain links TRBV20-1 to TRBJ2-7; D gene ambiguous. The source was peripheral blood mononuclear cells (PBMCs), collected at new diagnosis, from a patient treated with antithyroid drugs. This sequence was found in a young woman with Graves disease. CDR3 amino acids: CSARDSGGYEQYF. The CDR3 bases are TGCAGTGCTAGAGATAGTGGCGGCTACGAGCAGTACTTC.